Sequencing of this T cell receptor beta chain was carried out in a study of shared clonotypes between healthy human individuals. Trimming cost V 2 bases and J 12 bases; bases outside gene matches: 7. This CDR3 is 14 amino acids long. Per germline, CDR1 ENHRY and CDR2 SYGVKD. TCRdb's table, derived via immunoSEQ multiplex PCR, lists solely in-frame clones and lacks some. The data show roughly 2.4 million clones, approximately 94% seen once. The receptor was isolated from a young man in good health. Sequenced: naive CD4+ T cells sorted from blood. Subset defined: CD45RA+ positively selected. The chain joins TRBV10-3 to TRBJ1-6, with 7 bases lining up with TRBD1. CDR3 bases: TGTGCCATCAGTGAGGGGCAGGGGGGTGTACCCCTCCACTTT. Its protein product is CAISEGQGGVPLHF.